The 11 T cell receptor beta chains reported below all come from one sample, sequenced in a study of shared clonotypes between healthy human individuals. The method was immunoSEQ multiplex PCR; TCRdb's version includes in-frame clones alone and lacks a portion of them. The repertoire holds some 1 million clones, with approximately 70% as singletons. Sequencing used memory CD4+ T cells sorted from blood. Subset described: CD45RA-negative fraction. The origin of the receptors is a man aged 18-30 years in good health.

V is TRBV29-1 and J is TRBJ2-5, with D possibly being TRBD1 or TRBD2 (6 bases each). The V end lost 4 bases, the J end lost 1 base, and 22 bases lay between the germline ends. The CDR3 runs 17 residues. Germline values: CDR1 SQVTM, CDR2 ANQGSEA. DNA of the CDR3: TGCAGCGTTGCCCATTCTCGGGGGCCCGGGTCCCAAGAGACCCAGTACTTC. Its translation: CSVAHSRGPGSQETQYF.

This sequence joins TRBV5-5 and TRBJ2-2; D is possibly TRBD2 (7 bases). The V end was cut by 3 bases, the J end by 2 bases, with 11 bases between. CDR1 SGHKS and CDR2 YYEKEE come from the germline V gene (reference sequence). This CDR3 comprises 15 residues. This CDR3 is CASSWGGGNTGELFF. The CDR3 nucleotides are TGTGCCAGCAGCTGGGGCGGGGGCAACACCGGGGAGCTGTTTTTT.

The chain combines TRBV15 with TRBJ2-5; 7 bases map to TRBD2. The germline CDR1 and CDR2 sequences are LNHNV and YYDKDF (reference sequence). This CDR3 is 15 amino acids long. Trimming at V came to 1 base and at J to 5 bases, leaving 7 bases not matched to a gene. CDR3 sequence: CATSRAASGRETQYF. The CDR3 bases are TGTGCCACCAGCAGAGCGGCTAGCGGAAGGGAGACCCAGTACTTC.

This clone has a single count. The V and J genes are TRBV28 and TRBJ1-2, with D uncertain. The CDR3 has 14 amino acids. Trimming took off 3 bases at V and 4 bases at J, with 12 bases between the two ends. Germline loops: CDR1 MDHEN, CDR2 SYDVKM. In nucleotides, the CDR3 is TGTGCCAGCAGTTTCGTGAAAGGGATCTATGGCTACACCTTC. It is translated as CASSFVKGIYGYTF.

The rearrangement uses TRBV28 and TRBJ1-4; D possibly corresponds to TRBD1 (5 bases). CDR3 length: 14 amino acids. Per germline, CDR1 MDHEN and CDR2 SYDVKM. The ends were cut back, 1 base at V and 5 bases at J, with 8 bases in the middle. The CDR3 loop reads CASSLSQGNEKLFF. CDR3 DNA: TGTGCCAGCAGTTTATCTCAGGGAAATGAAAAACTGTTTTTT.

The J gene is TRBJ1-3, the V gene TRBV15, with D possibly TRBD1 on 5 matching bases. Germline lookup yields CDR1 LNHNV and CDR2 YYDKDF (reference sequence). CDR3 length: 14 amino acids. The V and J ends lost 6 bases and 3 bases respectively, with 12 bases between them. For the CDR3, the DNA is TGTGCCACCAGTCGAGGGGACCTTGGAAACACCATATATTTT. It encodes CATSRGDLGNTIYF. Complete variable domain (other parts from reference TRBV15 and TRBJ1-3): DAMVIQNPRYQVTQFGKPVTLSCSQTLNHNVMYWYQQKSSQAPKLLFHYYDKDFNNEADTPDNFQSRRPNTSFCFLDIRSPGLGDTAMYLCATSRGDLGNTIYFGEGSWLTVV.

This clone was counted a single time. This rearrangement joins TRBV5-6 to TRBJ2-3, with 8 nucleotides matching TRBD2. Trimming at V came to 6 bases and at J to 2 bases, leaving 11 bases not matched to a gene. In germline, CDR1 is SGHDT, CDR2 YYEEEE. This CDR3 has 16 amino acids. DNA for the CDR3: TGTGCCAGCACCCTGACTAGCGAACGATCCACAGATACGCAGTATTTT. Its protein is CASTLTSERSTDTQYF.

V gene TRBV5-8 combines with J gene TRBJ2-2; TRBD2 might be the D (6 bases). There are 14 residues in the CDR3. In germline, CDR1 is SGHTS, CDR2 YDEGEE. V dropped 4 bases and J dropped 4 bases, with 11 bases sitting between them. This CDR3 reads CASSLGEATGELFF. The CDR3 bases are TGTGCCAGCAGCCTCGGGGAGGCCACCGGGGAGCTGTTTTTT.

The chain carries TRBV7-9 and TRBJ2-2, with 12 bases lining up with TRBD1. The junction had 10 bases not matched to a gene; V was cut back by 4 bases and J by 7 bases. This CDR3 spans 17 amino acids. The germline V gene has CDR1 SEHNR and CDR2 FQNEAQ (reference sequence). The CDR3 is CASSSNAGQGAYGELFF. The DNA of the CDR3 is TGTGCCAGCAGCTCCAATGCGGGACAGGGGGCGTACGGGGAGCTGTTTTTT.

The genes are TRBV10-2 and TRBJ2-1; D gene ambiguous. CDR3 length: 12 residues. Trimming stripped 5 bases from V and 3 bases from J, with 5 bases between. Germline CDR1 reads WSHSY; CDR2 reads SAAADI. CDR3 sequence reads: CASSWVYNEQFF. The CDR3 region has the DNA TGCGCCAGCAGTTGGGTCTACAATGAGCAGTTCTTC.

The chain couples TRBV4-1 to TRBJ2-6; 7 nucleotides agree with TRBD1. CDR1 MGHRA and CDR2 YSYEKL come from the germline V gene. This CDR3 comprises 18 residues. V lost 1 base and J lost 0; bases outside the gene matches: 6. CDR3: CASSQGSRGRSGANVLTF. The DNA for the CDR3 is TGCGCCAGCAGCCAAGGGTCAAGGGGGCGCTCTGGGGCCAACGTCCTGACTTTC.